This is a list of T cell receptor beta chains from one sample in a study of T-cell memory formation after mild COVID-19. TCRdb passed the 5' RACE reads through MiXCR, listing each CDR3 protein once. The sample lists about 130,000 distinct CDR3 sequences, roughly 6.2% occurring once. Source material: PBMCs or a T cell subset sorted from them (not recorded which). All receptors come from an adult woman who had mild COVID-19 (a few samples of this study predate the infection). Cell type and time point are not known. Both conserved end residues are part of each CDR3. Fields, in order: V gene, J gene, clone size, D gene, CDR3 protein, CDR3 DNA. D genes are given only for firm matches. Size is omitted from some rows. Given values are once, few, many or a class for expanded clones.

V gene: TRBV12-3/TRBV12-4; J gene: TRBJ1-5; clone size: many; D gene: TRBD1; CDR3 protein: CASSLGQGRQPQHF; CDR3 DNA: TGTGCCAGCAGTTTGGGACAGGGAAGGCAGCCCCAGCATTTT
V gene: TRBV21-1; J gene: TRBJ2-2; clone size: few; D gene: NA; CDR3 protein: CASSQRRGGVTGELFF; CDR3 DNA: TGTGCCAGCAGCCAACGTAGGGGAGGGGTTACCGGGGAGCTGTTTTTT
V gene: TRBV5-1; J gene: TRBJ1-1; clone size: NA; D gene: NA; CDR3 protein: CASSLAPAYTEAFF; CDR3 DNA: TGCGCCAGCAGCTTGGCCCCGGCGTACACTGAAGCTTTCTTT
V gene: TRBV7-2; J gene: TRBJ2-4; clone size: few; D gene: NA; CDR3 protein: CASSLPRDGGLAKNIQYF; CDR3 DNA: TGTGCCAGCAGCTTACCTAGGGATGGGGGGTTAGCCAAAAACATTCAGTACTTC
V gene: TRBV29-1; J gene: TRBJ2-1; clone size: many; D gene: NA; CDR3 protein: CSVGQINEQFF; CDR3 DNA: TGCAGCGTTGGACAGATCAATGAGCAGTTCTTC
V gene: TRBV5-1; J gene: TRBJ2-3; clone size: NA; D gene: TRBD2; CDR3 protein: CASSTSGTSGGVSTDTQYF; CDR3 DNA: TGCGCCAGCAGTACCTCCGGGACTAGCGGGGGGGTTAGCACAGATACGCAGTATTTT
V gene: TRBV5-1; J gene: TRBJ1-1; clone size: many; D gene: TRBD1; CDR3 protein: CASSLGTGNTEAFF; CDR3 DNA: TGCGCCAGCAGCTTGGGGACAGGGAACACTGAAGCTTTCTTT
V gene: TRBV3-1; J gene: TRBJ2-7; clone size: NA; D gene: TRBD1; CDR3 protein: CASSQGWRDRSSYEQYF; CDR3 DNA: TGTGCCAGCAGCCAAGGGTGGAGGGACAGGAGCTCCTACGAGCAGTACTTC
V gene: TRBV24-1; J gene: TRBJ2-1; clone size: NA; D gene: TRBD2; CDR3 protein: CATSDGGDNEQFF; CDR3 DNA: TGTGCCACCAGTGATGGGGGGGACAATGAGCAGTTCTTC
V gene: TRBV4-1; J gene: TRBJ2-5; clone size: NA; D gene: TRBD2; CDR3 protein: CASSQGGGNWETQYF; CDR3 DNA: TGCGCCAGCAGCCAAGGCGGGGGGAATTGGGAGACCCAGTACTTC
V gene: TRBV9; J gene: TRBJ1-4; clone size: NA; D gene: TRBD1; CDR3 protein: CASSVGTGAEKLFF; CDR3 DNA: TGTGCCAGCAGCGTGGGGACAGGCGCTGAAAAACTGTTTTTT
V gene: TRBV30; J gene: TRBJ2-7; clone size: few; D gene: NA; CDR3 protein: CAWGRELTSSYEQYF; CDR3 DNA: TGTGCCTGGGGTCGCGAGCTAACGAGCTCCTACGAGCAGTACTTC
V gene: TRBV12-3/TRBV12-4; J gene: TRBJ2-1; clone size: few; D gene: TRBD2; CDR3 protein: CASSFWLAGVNEQFF; CDR3 DNA: TGTGCCAGCAGTTTCTGGCTAGCGGGAGTCAATGAGCAGTTCTTC
V gene: TRBV29-1; J gene: TRBJ2-4; clone size: many; D gene: NA; CDR3 protein: CSVVLGADIQYF; CDR3 DNA: TGCAGCGTTGTTCTGGGGGCAGACATTCAGTACTTC
V gene: TRBV24-1; J gene: TRBJ2-1; clone size: few; D gene: TRBD2; CDR3 protein: CATSALWERGNEQFF; CDR3 DNA: TGTGCCACCAGTGCCCTATGGGAGCGGGGCAATGAGCAGTTCTTC
V gene: TRBV4-1; J gene: TRBJ1-4; clone size: NA; D gene: NA; CDR3 protein: CASSVTGTWDEKLFF; CDR3 DNA: TGCGCCAGCAGCGTCACCGGGACCTGGGATGAAAAACTGTTTTTT
V gene: TRBV29-1; J gene: TRBJ2-5; clone size: NA; D gene: NA; CDR3 protein: CSVDAPLDRGQETQYF; CDR3 DNA: TGCAGCGTTGATGCCCCTTTAGATCGGGGGCAAGAGACCCAGTACTTC
V gene: TRBV30; J gene: TRBJ2-1; clone size: few; D gene: NA; CDR3 protein: CAWRRASFDEQFF; CDR3 DNA: TGTGCCTGGAGAAGGGCTAGTTTTGATGAGCAGTTCTTC
V gene: TRBV7-2; J gene: TRBJ2-5; clone size: NA; D gene: NA; CDR3 protein: CASSLAGLGETQYF; CDR3 DNA: TGTGCCAGCAGCTTAGCCGGGTTGGGAGAGACCCAGTACTTC
V gene: TRBV7-2; J gene: TRBJ2-1; clone size: many; D gene: TRBD2; CDR3 protein: CASSLVAGTYNEQFF; CDR3 DNA: TGTGCCAGCAGCTTAGTAGCGGGGACCTACAATGAGCAGTTCTTC
V gene: TRBV15; J gene: TRBJ2-5; clone size: NA; D gene: TRBD2; CDR3 protein: CATRRGFKETQYF; CDR3 DNA: TGTGCCACCAGGCGGGGGTTTAAAGAGACCCAGTACTTC
V gene: TRBV7-2; J gene: TRBJ2-2; clone size: many; D gene: NA; CDR3 protein: CASSLVSDIRTGELFF; CDR3 DNA: TGTGCCAGCAGCTTAGTTTCGGACATCCGCACCGGGGAGCTGTTTTTT
V gene: TRBV12-3/TRBV12-4; J gene: TRBJ2-1; clone size: few; D gene: NA; CDR3 protein: CATSEVTYDEQFF; CDR3 DNA: TGTGCCACCTCTGAGGTTACTTATGATGAGCAGTTCTTC
V gene: TRBV2; J gene: TRBJ2-7; clone size: NA; D gene: NA; CDR3 protein: CASREGTPEDF; CDR3 DNA: TGTGCCAGCAGGGAAGGGACTCCGGAGGACTTC
V gene: TRBV7-8; J gene: TRBJ1-4; clone size: NA; D gene: NA; CDR3 protein: CASTYRIATNEKLFF; CDR3 DNA: TGTGCCAGCACCTATCGGATTGCAACTAATGAAAAACTGTTTTTT
V gene: TRBV7-9; J gene: TRBJ2-6; clone size: few; D gene: NA; CDR3 protein: CASSLVGTVRGANVLTF; CDR3 DNA: TGTGCCAGCAGCTTAGTGGGTACGGTTCGTGGGGCCAACGTCCTGACTTTC
V gene: TRBV6-2/TRBV6-3; J gene: TRBJ1-1; clone size: few; D gene: TRBD1; CDR3 protein: CASRLSPGTGGGRTEAFF; CDR3 DNA: TGTGCCAGCCGCCTAAGCCCCGGGACAGGGGGCGGGCGGACTGAAGCTTTCTTT
V gene: TRBV7-9; J gene: TRBJ2-7; clone size: NA; D gene: NA; CDR3 protein: CASSLGDTSYEQYF; CDR3 DNA: TGTGCCAGCAGCTTAGGGGACACCTCCTACGAGCAGTACTTC